The 25 T cell receptor beta chains listed next were all sequenced from one sample in a study of blood T cell repertoires in COVID-19. Clones were read by immunoSEQ multiplex PCR, and TCRdb kept only the in-frame ones, dropping some. The data hold about 230,000 clones, with about 90% observed a single time. The sample was PBMCs or T cells enriched from blood (not recorded which). All receptors derive from a man aged 25 to 40 who had recovered from COVID-19.

The chain has TRBV6-5 and TRBJ1-1; D uncertain. CDR1 is MNHEY and CDR2 is SVGAGI in the germline V gene. V lost 6 bases and J lost 1, with 15 bases in between. The length of the CDR3 is 15 residues. The DNA for the CDR3 is TGTGCCAGCAGCGACCCCGGCAGGCCGAACACTGAAGCTTTCTTT. The encoded protein is CASSDPGRPNTEAFF.

This clone was observed a handful of times. This chain uses TRBV15 with TRBJ2-1; D might be TRBD2 (5 bases). The CDR3 sequence is 17 residues long. The V gene lost 1 base and the J gene lost 5 bases, with 18 bases spanning the gap. CDR1 and CDR2 (germline): LNHNV, YYDKDF (reference sequence). The CDR3 reads CATSRVVRAAGDNEQFF. The CDR3 DNA is TGTGCCACCAGCAGAGTAGTTCGGGCGGCCGGGGACAATGAGCAGTTCTTC.

In this sample, this clone turned up once. This same CDR3 is encoded by further DNA sequences in the sample. The V and J genes are TRBV28 and TRBJ2-7; D remains unclear. The CDR3 sequence is 11 residues long. From germline, CDR1 is MDHEN and CDR2 SYDVKM. Trimming shortened V by 6 bases and J by 1 base, and 4 bases separated the two germline ends. This CDR3 reads CASRRSYEQYF. CDR3 DNA sequence: TGTGCCAGCAGGAGATCCTACGAGCAGTACTTC. Full variable domain (rest looked up from reference TRBV28 and TRBJ2-7): DVKVTQSSRYLVKRTGEKVFLECVQDMDHENMFWYRQDPGLGLRLIYFSYDVKMKEKGDIPEGYSVSREKKERFSLILESASTNQTSMYLCASRRSYEQYFGPGTRLTVT.

The gene calls are TRBV18 and TRBJ1-6, with a possible D match to TRBD1 (5 bases). The ends were cut back, 2 bases at V and 11 bases at J, with 25 bases in the middle. The CDR3 has 18 residues. From germline, CDR1 is KGHSH and CDR2 LQKENI. For the CDR3, the DNA is TGTGCCAGCTCACCAAAGGTAGGGGAAAACACTGCCTCTACACCCCTCCACTTT. The encoded protein is CASSPKVGENTASTPLHF.

This sequence joins TRBV3-1 (or the pseudogene TRBV3-2) and TRBJ1-5; 8 bases line up with TRBD1. Germline assignment: CDR1 LGHDT and CDR2 YNNKEL (reference sequence). The ends lost 0 bases at V and 6 bases at J; junction bases unmatched: 4. The CDR3 contains 15 residues. In DNA, the CDR3 is TGTGCCAGCAGCCAAGATACAGGGGGTAGTCAGCCCCAGCATTTT. It encodes CASSQDTGGSQPQHF.

This chain uses TRBV2 with TRBJ2-1; 8 bases are shared with TRBD2. CDR1 is SNHLY, CDR2 FYNNEI, per germline. The CDR3 spans 14 residues. J lost 6 bases, V lost 7 bases, and 8 bases had no gene match. CDR3 nucleotides: TGTGCCAGCACCGAGCGGGAGCCCGTCAATGAGCAGTTCTTC. It encodes CASTEREPVNEQFF.

The chain recombines TRBV29-1 with TRBJ2-7; possible D gene TRBD2, 6 bases. V was trimmed by 4 bases and J by 7 bases, leaving 17 bases between them. The CDR3 has 13 amino acids. Germline loops: CDR1 SQVTM, CDR2 ANQGSEA. CDR3 sequence: CSVGSGVVGEQYF. The DNA of the CDR3 is TGCAGCGTTGGATCGGGGGTGGTAGGGGAGCAGTACTTC.

This rearrangement joins TRBV20-1 to TRBJ1-2, with no clear D. V lost 6 bases and J 8 bases, leaving 13 bases between the germline ends. The germline V gene has CDR1 DFQATT and CDR2 SNEGSKA (reference sequence). This CDR3 is 11 amino acids long. The CDR3 spells CSARSGPGYTF. CDR3 bases: TGCAGTGCGCGGAGCGGGCCGGGCTACACCTTC.

This chain uses TRBV9 with TRBJ2-1; possible D gene TRBD1, 5 bases. V dropped 0 bases and J dropped 6 bases, with 7 bases sitting between them. Germline CDR1 SGDLS, CDR2 YYNGEE. The CDR3 length is 13 residues. CDR3 DNA: TGTGCCAGCAGCGTAGGCAGGGTCAATGAGCAGTTCTTC. It specifies CASSVGRVNEQFF.

In this sample, this clone turned up once. The rearrangement uses TRBV5-6 and TRBJ1-1, with 8 positions matching TRBD1. Germline V gives CDR1 SGHDT, CDR2 YYEEEE. This CDR3 is 15 amino acids long. The junction had 2 bases not matched to a gene; V was cut back by 0 bases and J by 1 base. CDR3 in DNA: TGTGCCAGCAGCTTGGTAGGACAGGGGAACACTGAAGCTTTCTTT. Translating gives CASSLVGQGNTEAFF.

The genes are TRBV11-2 and TRBJ1-6; D is ambiguous. CDR1 is SGHAT, CDR2 FQNNGV, per germline. Trimming took 0 bases from V and 5 from J, leaving 11 bases between them. The CDR3 consists of 16 residues. CDR3 sequence: CASSLDWAANNSPLHF. CDR3 bases: TGTGCCAGCAGCTTAGATTGGGCAGCAAATAATTCACCCCTCCACTTT.

The rearrangement uses TRBV7-9 and TRBJ1-5; D perhaps matches TRBD1 (5 bases). Germline assignment: CDR1 SEHNR and CDR2 FQNEAQ (reference sequence). The CDR3 is 15 residues long. V lost 1 base, J lost 4 bases, and 11 bases lay in between. In DNA, the CDR3 is TGTGCCAGCAGCTTAGGGACGGGGGGGAATCAGCCCCAGCATTTT. Protein: CASSLGTGGNQPQHF.

This clone was seen just once. V gene TRBV9 combines with J gene TRBJ2-3; D call uncertain. CDR1 is SGDLS, CDR2 YYNGEE, per germline. V was cut by 5 bases and J by 6 bases, with 7 bases left in between. The CDR3 spans 11 residues. The CDR3 region has the DNA TGTGCCAGCAGTGTGTATGATACGCAGTATTTT. It codes for CASSVYDTQYF.

The V call is TRBV28, the J call TRBJ1-4, with unresolved D. This CDR3 is 12 amino acids long. CDR1 MDHEN and CDR2 SYDVKM come from the germline V gene. Trimming stripped 11 bases from V and 0 bases from J, with 7 bases between. CDR3 protein: CALSATNEKLFF. CDR3 DNA: TGTGCCCTTTCAGCAACTAATGAAAAACTGTTTTTT.

The J gene is TRBJ1-1, the V gene TRBV6-5; 8 nucleotides align to TRBD1. The CDR3 consists of 12 residues. The germline CDR1 and CDR2 sequences are MNHEY and SVGAGI. The V and J ends lost 10 bases and 5 bases, in that order; junction bases with no gene match: 6. CDR3 nucleotide sequence: TGTGCCATTCAGGGGGCAGGGACTGAAGCTTTCTTT. Protein: CAIQGAGTEAFF.

This clone was observed a handful of times. This chain uses TRBV4-2 with TRBJ2-3, with TRBD2 matching 11 bases. Germline lookup yields CDR1 LGHNA and CDR2 YNFKEQ. V was pared by 0 bases and J by 0 bases, with 8 bases of the junction left unmatched. CDR3 length equals 19 residues. The CDR3 DNA reads TGTGCCAGCAGCCAAGACCTAGCGGGGGGTTCCTCTAGCACAGATACGCAGTATTTT. Protein product: CASSQDLAGGSSSTDTQYF.

The V call is TRBV28, the J call TRBJ2-5, with TRBD2 identical over 11 bases. Germline values: CDR1 MDHEN, CDR2 SYDVKM. This CDR3 has 17 residues. V shed 6 bases, J shed 5 bases, and the junction held 14 bases outside the gene matches. Written as DNA, the CDR3 is TGTGCCAGCAGAGGAGGGACTAGCGGAAGGGAGGGGGAGACCCAGTACTTC. Protein product: CASRGGTSGREGETQYF.

The J gene is TRBJ2-7, the V gene TRBV3-1 (or the pseudogene TRBV3-2); possible D gene TRBD2, 7 bases. In germline, CDR1 is LGHDT, CDR2 YNNKEL (reference sequence). V was cut by 10 bases and J by 11 bases, with 18 bases left in between. The CDR3 totals 11 residues. The CDR3 region is CATSGAGAEYF. The CDR3 DNA follows: TGTGCCACCTCGGGGGCGGGGGCGGAGTACTTC.

This clone was counted once. The chain employs TRBV5-6 and TRBJ1-5; 8 nucleotides line up with TRBD1. CDR3 length: 15 residues. Looked up from germline, CDR1 is SGHDT and CDR2 is YYEEEE. V shed 4 bases and J 4 bases; nucleotides not matched to a gene: 7. DNA of the CDR3: TGTGCCAGCAGCCTCAGGGGGCTCGGAAATCAGCCCCAGCATTTT. This codes for CASSLRGLGNQPQHF.

The V call is TRBV27, the J call TRBJ2-1; 7 nucleotides align to TRBD2. Germline V gene sequence: CDR1 MNHEY, CDR2 SMNVEV (reference sequence). The CDR3 consists of 13 residues. V lost 8 bases, J lost 9 bases, and 10 bases stayed unmatched. The CDR3 loop reads CASRRGEGSEQFF. DNA of the CDR3: TGTGCCAGCCGCCGAGGGGAGGGGAGTGAGCAGTTCTTC.

The chain is built from TRBV10-3 and TRBJ2-1, with 8 positions matching TRBD2. The CDR3 is made up of 12 amino acids. The germline CDR1 and CDR2 sequences are ENHRY and SYGVKD. Losses at the gene ends were 6 bases for V and 16 bases for J; bases not matched to a gene: 11. The CDR3 region is CAIRGTLAVRFF. CDR3 nucleotides: TGTGCCATCAGGGGAACACTAGCGGTGCGATTCTTC.

The rearrangement links TRBV4-2 to TRBJ1-1; 7 nucleotides agree with TRBD1. Germline loops: CDR1 LGHNA, CDR2 YNFKEQ. The CDR3 sequence is 19 residues long. V trimming: 0 bases; J trimming: 5 bases; junction bases outside the gene matches: 18. CDR3 DNA: TGTGCCAGCAGCCAAGATGGCCCATCGTCGGGGCAGGGGGTGACTGAAGCTTTCTTT. Its protein is CASSQDGPSSGQGVTEAFF.

With regard to this clone: The DNA is left out, because the CDR3 cannot be placed on it with certainty; the CDR3 is given as TCRdb lists it. V is TRBV5-1 and J is TRBJ2-1; the table calls TRBD2, which could not be checked here. The germline V gene encodes CDR1 SGHRS and CDR2 YFSETQ. Ends included, the CDR3 has 15 residues. The CDR3 reads CASSFGPGSYNEQFF.

The chain recombines TRBV18 with TRBJ2-5; D ambiguous. This CDR3 has 14 amino acids. V gave up 4 bases and J gave up 4 bases, with 13 bases separating them. CDR1 and CDR2 (germline): KGHSH, LQKENI. The chain's CDR3 is CASSLGPPGETQYF. As DNA, the CDR3 is TGTGCCAGCTCACTTGGCCCCCCGGGAGAGACCCAGTACTTC.

J is TRBJ1-2 and V is TRBV2; possible D gene TRBD1, 5 bases. The V and J ends lost 3 bases and 3 bases respectively, with 14 bases between them. The CDR3 spans 15 residues. Germline values: CDR1 SNHLY, CDR2 FYNNEI. CDR3 sequence reads: CASSEGGGRDYGYTF. The DNA of the CDR3 is TGTGCCAGCAGTGAGGGGGGAGGGAGGGACTATGGCTACACCTTC.